A selection of T cell receptor beta chains follows, all from one sample in a study of cytomegalovirus exposure and HLA in healthy donors. Here immunoSEQ multiplex PCR was the method, and the copy in TCRdb shows in-frame clones only, minus some. The sample has around 110,000 clones, more than 60% seen once. Source material: PBMCs. These receptors were collected from a man aged 40-55 years in good health and CMV-seronegative. Each CDR3 is given with its conserved first and last residue. The D gene is left open where the match is weak. The size entry is marked missing in some rows and otherwise reads once, few, many or a size class.

>TRBJ2-6|NA|TRBV18|NA
TGTGCCAGCTCACTACTCAACCTGCGCGGACAGACAAGTTCTGGGGCCAACGTCCTGACTTTC
CASSLLNLRGQTSSGANVLTF
>TRBJ2-5|TRBD2|TRBV7-8|NA
TGTGCCAGCAGCTCAGCTGGGGGCGGGGGGTACCAAGAGACCCAGTACTTC
CASSSAGGGGYQETQYF
>TRBJ2-5|NA|TRBV18|NA
TGTGCCAGCTCACCCACGAGACAAGAGACCCAGTACTTC
CASSPTRQETQYF
>TRBJ2-5|NA|TRBV28|NA
TGTGCCAGCAGTTTATCTGGGGGGGGGCCCCGAGGCCAAGAGACCCAGTACTTC
CASSLSGGGPRGQETQYF
>TRBJ2-7|NA|TRBV4-1|few
TGCGCCAGCAGCCGGGTCCTTGGGGCTTACGAGCAGTACTTC
CASSRVLGAYEQYF
>TRBJ2-1|NA|TRBV21-1|NA
TGTGCCAGCAGCAAGGCGGCTAGCGGAAGAAATGAGCAGTTCTTC
CASSKAASGRNEQFF
>TRBJ2-6|NA|TRBV6-6|NA
TGTGCCAGCAGTTACGAGGGTTCTGGGGCCAACGTCCTGACTTTC
CASSYEGSGANVLTF
>TRBJ2-1|NA|TRBV5-4|NA
TGTGCCAGCAGCTGGGATACAGGGTCCTACAATGAGCAGTTCTTC
CASSWDTGSYNEQFF
>TRBJ1-1|NA|TRBV5-1|few
TGCGCCAGCAGCTTGCGAGCGAACACTGAAGCTTTCTTT
CASSLRANTEAFF
>TRBJ1-6|TRBD1|TRBV18|once
TGTGCCAGCTCACCTCAGGGGGCGAATAATTCACCCCTCCACTTT
CASSPQGANNSPLHF
>TRBJ2-2|NA|TRBV2|NA
TGTGCCAGCAGCCCCAGGAATTTCAGGGTAGCCGGGGAGCTGTTTTTT
CASSPRNFRVAGELFF
>TRBJ2-2|NA|TRBV5-4|NA
TGTGCCAGCAGCTCCCTTAAAGGGGGGGCCCACGGGGAGCTGTTTTTT
CASSSLKGGAHGELFF
>TRBJ2-5|TRBD1|TRBV19|NA
TGTGCCAGTAGCCTCGGGACAGGGGCCCAAGAGACCCAGTACTTC
CASSLGTGAQETQYF
>TRBJ1-1|NA|TRBV5-1|NA
TGCGCCAGCAGCTCCAGCACAGTCACTGAAGCTTTCTTT
CASSSSTVTEAFF
>TRBJ2-1|TRBD2|TRBV11-3|NA
TGTGCCAGCAGCCCCGGCAGCGGGGGGGTCAGCTCCTACAATGAGCAGTTCTTC
CASSPGSGGVSSYNEQFF
>TRBJ1-2|NA|TRBV5-8|NA
TGTGCCAGCAGCCCTGGACAGCCCGGGGGCTACACCTTC
CASSPGQPGGYTF
>TRBJ1-1|NA|TRBV19|NA
TGTGCCAGTAGTAAGGCAGGGGACACTGAAGCTTTCTTT
CASSKAGDTEAFF
>TRBJ2-7|TRBD2|TRBV7-2|NA
TGTGCCAGCAGCCAAACTAGCGGGGGGCCCTCCTACGAGCAGTACTTC
CASSQTSGGPSYEQYF
>TRBJ2-2|NA|TRBV11-3|NA
TGTGCCAGCAGCTCCGAGACCGGGGAGCTGTTTTTT
CASSSETGELFF
>TRBJ2-1|NA|TRBV7-6|NA
TGTGCCAGCAGCTTAAATCAGGGGACGTGGAATGAGCAGTTCTTC
CASSLNQGTWNEQFF
>TRBJ1-2|TRBD1|TRBV10-3|NA
TGTGCCATCAGTTTGACAGGGGGTACTTCTAACTATGGCTACACCTTC
CAISLTGGTSNYGYTF
>TRBJ2-7|NA|TRBV2|NA
TGTGCCAGCAGTGAAGGACTTTCCGATTCCTACGAGCAGTACTTC
CASSEGLSDSYEQYF
>TRBJ2-7|NA|TRBV7-2|NA
TGTGCCAGCAGCTTAGGTTTACGGTACGAGCAGTACTTC
CASSLGLRYEQYF
>TRBJ1-3|NA|TRBV6-1|NA
TGTGCCAGCACCCCTAAATGGGCAGTGGGAAACACCATATATTTT
CASTPKWAVGNTIYF
>TRBJ1-1|NA|TRBV6-6|NA
TGTGCCAGCACCCCTGGGCAGGGGAACACTGAAGCTTTCTTT
CASTPGQGNTEAFF
>TRBJ2-5|NA|TRBV2|NA
TGTGCCAGCAGTGATTCGCGATCACAAGAGACCCAGTACTTC
CASSDSRSQETQYF
>TRBJ2-7|TRBD1|TRBV6-1|NA
TGTGCCAGCAGGGAGACAGGGAGAGCACTCTACGAGCAGTACTTC
CASRETGRALYEQYF
>TRBJ2-6|NA|TRBV5-6|NA
TGTGCCAGCAGCTTGTATAGCGGCTCTGGGGCCAACGTCCTGACTTTC
CASSLYSGSGANVLTF
>TRBJ2-5|TRBD1|TRBV4-1|NA
TGCGCCAGCAGCCAAGTATTCACAGGGGGGCCCCAAGAGACCCAGTACTTC
CASSQVFTGGPQETQYF